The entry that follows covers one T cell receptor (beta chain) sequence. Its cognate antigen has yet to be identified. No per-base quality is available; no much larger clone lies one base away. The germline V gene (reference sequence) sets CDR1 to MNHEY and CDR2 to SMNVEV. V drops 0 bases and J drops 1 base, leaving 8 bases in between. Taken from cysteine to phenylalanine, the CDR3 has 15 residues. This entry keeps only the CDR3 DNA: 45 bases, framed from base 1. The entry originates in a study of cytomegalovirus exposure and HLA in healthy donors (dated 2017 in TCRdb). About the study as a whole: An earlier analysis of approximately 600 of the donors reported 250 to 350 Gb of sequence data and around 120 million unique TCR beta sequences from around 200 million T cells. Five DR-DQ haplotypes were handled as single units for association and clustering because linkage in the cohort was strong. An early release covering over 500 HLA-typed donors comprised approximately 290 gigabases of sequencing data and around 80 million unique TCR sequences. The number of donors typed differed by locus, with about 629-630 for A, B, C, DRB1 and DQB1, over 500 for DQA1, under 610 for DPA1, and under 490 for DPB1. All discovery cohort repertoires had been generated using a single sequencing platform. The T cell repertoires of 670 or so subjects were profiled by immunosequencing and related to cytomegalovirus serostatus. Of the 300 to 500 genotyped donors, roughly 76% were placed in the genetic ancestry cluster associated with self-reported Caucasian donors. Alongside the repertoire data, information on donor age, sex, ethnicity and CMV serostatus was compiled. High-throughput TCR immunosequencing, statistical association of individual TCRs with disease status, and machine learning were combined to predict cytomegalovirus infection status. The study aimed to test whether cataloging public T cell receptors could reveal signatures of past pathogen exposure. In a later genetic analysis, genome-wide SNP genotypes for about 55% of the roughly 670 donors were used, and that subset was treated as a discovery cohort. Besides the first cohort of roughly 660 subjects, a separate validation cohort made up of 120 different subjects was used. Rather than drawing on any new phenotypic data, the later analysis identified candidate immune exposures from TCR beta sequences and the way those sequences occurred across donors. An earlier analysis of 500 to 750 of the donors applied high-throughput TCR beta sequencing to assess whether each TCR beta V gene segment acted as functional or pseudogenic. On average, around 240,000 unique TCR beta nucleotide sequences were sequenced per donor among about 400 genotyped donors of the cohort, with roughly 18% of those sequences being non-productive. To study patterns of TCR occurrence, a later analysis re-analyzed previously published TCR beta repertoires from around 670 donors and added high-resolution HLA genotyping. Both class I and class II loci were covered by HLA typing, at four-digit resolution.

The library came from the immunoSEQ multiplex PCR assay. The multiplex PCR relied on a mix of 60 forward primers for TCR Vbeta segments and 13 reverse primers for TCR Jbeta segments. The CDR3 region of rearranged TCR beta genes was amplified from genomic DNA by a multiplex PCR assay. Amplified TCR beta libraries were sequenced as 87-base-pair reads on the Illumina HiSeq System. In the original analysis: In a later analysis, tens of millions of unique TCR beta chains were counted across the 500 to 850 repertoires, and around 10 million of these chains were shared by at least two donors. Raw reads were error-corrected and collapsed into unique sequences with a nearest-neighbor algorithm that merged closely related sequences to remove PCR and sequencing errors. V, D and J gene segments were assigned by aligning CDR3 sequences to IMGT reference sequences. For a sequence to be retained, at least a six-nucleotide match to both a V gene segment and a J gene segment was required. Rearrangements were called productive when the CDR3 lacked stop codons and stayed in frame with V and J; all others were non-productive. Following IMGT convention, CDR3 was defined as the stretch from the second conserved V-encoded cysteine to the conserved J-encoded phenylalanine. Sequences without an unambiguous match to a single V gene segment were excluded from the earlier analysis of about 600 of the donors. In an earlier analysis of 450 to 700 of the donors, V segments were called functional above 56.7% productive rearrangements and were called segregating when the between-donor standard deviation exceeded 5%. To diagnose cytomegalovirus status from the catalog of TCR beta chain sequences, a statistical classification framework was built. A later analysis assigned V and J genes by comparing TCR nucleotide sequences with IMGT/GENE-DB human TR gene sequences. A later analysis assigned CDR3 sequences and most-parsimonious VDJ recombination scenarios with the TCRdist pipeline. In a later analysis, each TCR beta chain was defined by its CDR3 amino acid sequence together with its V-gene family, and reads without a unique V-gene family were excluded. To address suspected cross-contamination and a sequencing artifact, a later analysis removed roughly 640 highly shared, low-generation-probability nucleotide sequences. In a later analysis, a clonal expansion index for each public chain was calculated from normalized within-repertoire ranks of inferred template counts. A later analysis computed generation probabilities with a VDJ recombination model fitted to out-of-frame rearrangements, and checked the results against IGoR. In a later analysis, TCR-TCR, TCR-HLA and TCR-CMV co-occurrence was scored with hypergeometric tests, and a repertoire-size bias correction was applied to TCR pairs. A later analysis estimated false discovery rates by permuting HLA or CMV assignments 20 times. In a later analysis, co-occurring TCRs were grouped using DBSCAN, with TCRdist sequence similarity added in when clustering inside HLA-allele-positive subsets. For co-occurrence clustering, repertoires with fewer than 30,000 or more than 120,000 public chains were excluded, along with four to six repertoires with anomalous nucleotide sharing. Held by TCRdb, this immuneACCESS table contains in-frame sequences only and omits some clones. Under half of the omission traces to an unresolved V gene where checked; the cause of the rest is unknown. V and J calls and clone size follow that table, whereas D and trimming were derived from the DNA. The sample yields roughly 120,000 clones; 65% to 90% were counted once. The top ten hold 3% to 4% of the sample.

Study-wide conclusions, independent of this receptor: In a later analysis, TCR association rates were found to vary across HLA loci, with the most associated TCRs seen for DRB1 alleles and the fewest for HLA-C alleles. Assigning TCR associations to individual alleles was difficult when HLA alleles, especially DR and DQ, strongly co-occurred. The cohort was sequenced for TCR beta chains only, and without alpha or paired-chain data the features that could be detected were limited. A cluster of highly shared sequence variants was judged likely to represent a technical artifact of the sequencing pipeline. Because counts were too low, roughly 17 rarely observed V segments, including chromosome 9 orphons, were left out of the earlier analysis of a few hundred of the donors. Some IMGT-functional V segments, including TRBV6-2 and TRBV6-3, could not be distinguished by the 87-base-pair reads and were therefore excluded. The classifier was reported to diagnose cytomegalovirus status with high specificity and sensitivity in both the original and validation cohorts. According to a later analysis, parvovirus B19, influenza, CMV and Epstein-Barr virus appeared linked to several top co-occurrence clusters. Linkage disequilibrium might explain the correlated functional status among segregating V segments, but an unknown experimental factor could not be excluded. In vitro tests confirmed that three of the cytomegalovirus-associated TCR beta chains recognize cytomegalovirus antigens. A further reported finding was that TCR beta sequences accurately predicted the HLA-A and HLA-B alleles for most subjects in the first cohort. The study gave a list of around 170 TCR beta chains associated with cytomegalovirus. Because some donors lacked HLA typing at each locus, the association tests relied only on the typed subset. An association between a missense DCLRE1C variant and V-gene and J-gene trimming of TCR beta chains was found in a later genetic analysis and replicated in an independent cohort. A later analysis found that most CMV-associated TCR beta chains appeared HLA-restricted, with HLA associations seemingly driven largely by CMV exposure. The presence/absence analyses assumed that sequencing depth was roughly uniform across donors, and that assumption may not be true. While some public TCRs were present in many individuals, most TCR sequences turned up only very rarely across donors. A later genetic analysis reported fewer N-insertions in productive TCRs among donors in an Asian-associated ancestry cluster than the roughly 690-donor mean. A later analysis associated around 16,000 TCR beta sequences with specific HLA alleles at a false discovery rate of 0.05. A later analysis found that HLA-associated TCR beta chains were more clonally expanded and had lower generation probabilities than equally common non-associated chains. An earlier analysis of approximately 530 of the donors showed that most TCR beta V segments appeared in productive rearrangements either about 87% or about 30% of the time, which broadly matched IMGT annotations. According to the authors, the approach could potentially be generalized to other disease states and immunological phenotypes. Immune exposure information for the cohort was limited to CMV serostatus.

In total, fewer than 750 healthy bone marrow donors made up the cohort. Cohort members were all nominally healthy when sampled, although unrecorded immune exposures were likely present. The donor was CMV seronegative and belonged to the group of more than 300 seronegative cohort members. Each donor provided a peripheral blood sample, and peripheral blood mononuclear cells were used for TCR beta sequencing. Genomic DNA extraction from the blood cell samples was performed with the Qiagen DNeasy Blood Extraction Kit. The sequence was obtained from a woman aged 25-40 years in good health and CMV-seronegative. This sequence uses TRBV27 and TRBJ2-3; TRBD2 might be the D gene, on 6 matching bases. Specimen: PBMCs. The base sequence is TGTGCCAGCAGTTTATCGCCTAGCGGCACAGATACGCAGTATTTT. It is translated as CASSLSPSGTDTQYF.